This T cell receptor beta chain appears in the sequencing data of a study of blood T cell repertoires in COVID-19. Only in-frame clones appear in the TCRdb table, and some are missing; sequencing was by immunoSEQ multiplex PCR. This sample has fewer than 350,000 clones, with just under 90% found just once. The germline CDR1 and CDR2 sequences are LNHDA and SQIVND (reference sequence). V was pared by 7 bases and J by 1 base, with 2 bases of the junction left unmatched. There are 13 residues in the CDR3. Those enrolled, adults aged 18 to 89 years, came from fewer than 25 US areas. The sequence was obtained from a woman in her twenties or thirties with acute COVID-19. This rearrangement joins TRBV19 to TRBJ2-5, with 8 positions matching TRBD1. The sequenced sample consisted of PBMCs or T cells enriched from blood (not recorded which). The CDR3 DNA is TGTGCCAGTAACGGACAGGGCCAAGAGACCCAGTACTTC. This codes for CASNGQGQETQYF.